One sample yielded the 10 T cell receptor beta chains listed below, sequenced in a study of cytomegalovirus exposure and HLA in healthy donors (dated by TCRdb to 2017 to 2019). The method behind the library was the immunoSEQ multiplex PCR assay. For the multiplex PCR, a mixture combining 60 forward primers for TCR Vbeta segments and 13 reverse primers for TCR Jbeta segments was used. In its TCRdb copy, this immuneACCESS table keeps in-frame sequences only and misses some clones. Where compared with another copy, unresolved V genes explain less than half of these, and the others have no known cause. In this sample the table shows approximately 150,000 clones, approximately 79% of which occur a single time. The ten largest clones represent 1.2% to 1.5% of the sample. Sequencing used PBMCs. The receptors originated from a man aged 55 to 70 in good health and CMV-seronegative.

This chain connects TRBV5-6 to TRBJ2-5; D is uncertain. Germline V gene sequence: CDR1 SGHDT, CDR2 YYEEEE. The CDR3 extends over 11 amino acids. Trimming removed 2 bases at V and 6 bases at J, with 5 bases between. The CDR3 DNA is TGTGCCAGCAGCTTAGAGAAGACCCAGTACTTC. It encodes CASSLEKTQYF. The whole variable domain, filled in from reference TRBV5-6 and TRBJ2-5, reads DAGVTQSPTHLIKTRGQQVTLRCSPKSGHDTVSWYQQALGQGPQFIFQYYEEEERQRGNFPDRFSGHQFPNYSSELNVNALLLGDSALYLCASSLEKTQYFGPGTRLLVL.

This chain joins TRBV19 and TRBJ2-3; possible D gene TRBD2, 6 bases. This CDR3 has 14 amino acids. V was trimmed by 7 bases and J by 6 bases, leaving 17 bases between them. Germline V gene sequence: CDR1 LNHDA, CDR2 SQIVND (reference sequence). CDR3 bases: TGTGCCAGTATGGCGGGGTCGGAGGGGGATACGCAGTATTTT. Protein sequence: CASMAGSEGDTQYF.

The chain employs TRBV5-5 and TRBJ2-1; 15 bases line up with TRBD2. J lost 6 bases, V lost 4 bases, and 5 bases had no gene match. The germline V gene encodes CDR1 SGHKS and CDR2 YYEKEE (reference sequence). The CDR3 is 16 amino acids. For the CDR3, the DNA is TGTGCCAGCAGCAGGACTAGCGGGGGGGCCGGCAATGAGCAGTTCTTC. This sequence encodes CASSRTSGGAGNEQFF.

Remarks on this clone: The germline gene is not matched at one end of the junction; a read error may be the cause. The chain combines TRBV19 with TRBJ2-5, with D maybe TRBD1 (6 bases). CDR1 LNHDA and CDR2 SQIVND come from the germline V gene (reference sequence). This CDR3 contains 15 residues. The CDR3 DNA sequence: TGTGCCAGTAGGTCCGGACAGATACTACAAGAGACCCGGTACTTC. Translated: CASRSGQILQETRYF.

The chain carries TRBV5-4 and TRBJ1-1; the D gene is possibly TRBD1 (6 bases). CDR3 length: 14 amino acids. CDR1 is SGHNT and CDR2 is YYREEE in the germline V gene (reference sequence). The V and J ends lost 2 bases and 4 bases respectively, with 12 bases between them. CDR3 bases: TGTGCCAGCAGCTTTAGGGGGGGTAGCACTGAAGCTTTCTTT. Translation gives CASSFRGGSTEAFF.

A few counts support this clone. The chain employs TRBV7-9 and TRBJ2-5; 7 bases agree with TRBD2. V trimming: 6 bases; J trimming: 7 bases; junction bases outside the gene matches: 8. This CDR3 region has 13 residues. Germline CDR1 reads SEHNR; CDR2 reads FQNEAQ (reference sequence). CDR3 region: CASRGSGATTQYF. CDR3 nucleotide sequence: TGTGCCAGCAGGGGAAGCGGGGCAACGACCCAGTACTTC.

In DNA, the CDR3 is TGTGCCAGCAGCCCCAGGACAGGTGGGGCCTATGGCTACACCTTC. It is translated as CASSPRTGGAYGYTF. This chain uses TRBV7-3 with TRBJ1-2, with 7 bases fitting TRBD1. From germline, CDR1 is SGHTA and CDR2 FQGTGA. The V gene end was trimmed by 5 bases and the J gene end by 4 bases; junction bases not matched to a gene: 10. This CDR3 contains 15 residues.

The gene calls are TRBV5-4 and TRBJ2-5; D might be TRBD2 (5 bases). CDR1 is SGHNT, CDR2 YYREEE, per germline (reference sequence). The V end lost 1 base, the J end lost 2 bases, and 9 bases lay between the germline ends. The CDR3 extends over 14 amino acids. The DNA of the CDR3 is TGTGCCAGCAGCTTGACGTCGGGACAAGAGACCCAGTACTTC. As protein: CASSLTSGQETQYF.

The CDR3 sequence is CASSSSYSSYNEQFF. CDR3 sequence (DNA): TGTGCCAGCAGTAGTAGTTACAGCTCCTACAATGAGCAGTTCTTC. The chain uses TRBV27 and TRBJ2-1; no definite D call. CDR1 is MNHEY and CDR2 is SMNVEV in the germline V gene (reference sequence). Trimming stripped 5 bases from V and 0 bases from J, with 11 bases between. The CDR3 covers 15 residues.

This sequence joins TRBV4-3 and TRBJ1-2, with D possibly matching TRBD1 (6 bases). The length of the CDR3 is 12 residues. In germline, CDR1 is LGHNA, CDR2 YSLEER. V gave up 3 bases and J gave up 5 bases, with 7 bases separating them. The CDR3 loop is CASSHGQYGYTF. The CDR3 DNA follows: TGCGCCAGCAGCCATGGACAGTATGGCTACACCTTC.